This entry features one T cell receptor (beta chain) sequence. The data derive from a study of control samples from healthy donors and cancer patients. The CDR3 spans 13 residues. With 6 bases removed from V and 6 bases from J, the gap between germline ends came to 12 bases. This table comes from immunoSEQ multiplex PCR, and its TCRdb copy is limited to in-frame clones, with some not included. Here the sample spans 350,000 to 450,000 clones, 80% to 95% being singletons. V and J are TRBV12-3 or TRBV12-4 and TRBJ2-1; no definite D call. This sequence was found in a man aged 40-49 years with head and neck cancer. The sequenced material came from PBMCs. The CDR3 DNA reads as TGTGCCAGCAGCGTAGGTACATTCAATGAGCAGTTCTTC. This translates into CASSVGTFNEQFF.